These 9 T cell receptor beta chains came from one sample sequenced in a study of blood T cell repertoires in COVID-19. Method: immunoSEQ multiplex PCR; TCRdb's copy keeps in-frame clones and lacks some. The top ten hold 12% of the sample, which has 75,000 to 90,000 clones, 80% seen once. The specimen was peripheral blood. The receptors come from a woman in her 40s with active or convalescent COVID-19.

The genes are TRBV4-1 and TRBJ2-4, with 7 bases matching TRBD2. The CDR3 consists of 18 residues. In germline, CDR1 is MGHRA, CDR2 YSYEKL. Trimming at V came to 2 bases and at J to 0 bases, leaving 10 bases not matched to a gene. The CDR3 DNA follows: TGCGCCAGCAGCCAAATCGATGGCGGGAGTAGAGCCAAAAACATTCAGTACTTC. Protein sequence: CASSQIDGGSRAKNIQYF.

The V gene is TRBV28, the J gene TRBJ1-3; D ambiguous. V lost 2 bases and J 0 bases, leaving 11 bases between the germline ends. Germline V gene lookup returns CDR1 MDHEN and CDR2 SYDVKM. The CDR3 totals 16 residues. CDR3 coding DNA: TGTGCCAGCAGTTTAAGGCAGGCGATCTCTGGAAACACCATATATTTT. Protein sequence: CASSLRQAISGNTIYF.

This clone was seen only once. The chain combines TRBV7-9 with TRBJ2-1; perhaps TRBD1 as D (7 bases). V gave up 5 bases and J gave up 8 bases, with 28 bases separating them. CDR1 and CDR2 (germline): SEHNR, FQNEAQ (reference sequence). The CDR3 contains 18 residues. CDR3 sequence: CASSPRTGLLLAGDEQFF. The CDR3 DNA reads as TGTGCCAGCAGCCCCCGGACAGGACTACTCCTCGCCGGTGATGAGCAGTTCTTC.

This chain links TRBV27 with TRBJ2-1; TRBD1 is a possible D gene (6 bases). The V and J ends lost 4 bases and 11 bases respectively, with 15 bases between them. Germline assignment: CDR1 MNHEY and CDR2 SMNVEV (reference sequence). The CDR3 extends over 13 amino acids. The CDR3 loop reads CASSSSVGHQQFF. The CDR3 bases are TGTGCCAGCAGTTCAAGTGTGGGACACCAGCAGTTCTTC.

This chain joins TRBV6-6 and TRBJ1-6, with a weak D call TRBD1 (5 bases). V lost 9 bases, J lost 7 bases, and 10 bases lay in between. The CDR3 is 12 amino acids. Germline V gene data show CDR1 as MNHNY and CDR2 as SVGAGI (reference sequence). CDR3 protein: CASFGGNSPLHF. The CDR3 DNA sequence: TGTGCCAGTTTTGGGGGGAATTCACCCCTCCACTTT.

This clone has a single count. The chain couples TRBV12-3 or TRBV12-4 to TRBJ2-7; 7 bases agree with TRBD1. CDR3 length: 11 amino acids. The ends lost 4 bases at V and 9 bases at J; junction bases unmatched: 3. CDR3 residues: CASSSTGVQYF. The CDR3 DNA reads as TGTGCCAGCAGTTCTACAGGGGTGCAGTACTTC.

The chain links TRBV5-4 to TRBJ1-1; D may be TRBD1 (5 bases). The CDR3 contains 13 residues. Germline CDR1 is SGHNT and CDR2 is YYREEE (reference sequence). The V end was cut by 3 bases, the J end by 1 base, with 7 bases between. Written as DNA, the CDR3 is TGTGCCAGCAGCTGGAGGGGGAACACTGAAGCTTTCTTT. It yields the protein CASSWRGNTEAFF.

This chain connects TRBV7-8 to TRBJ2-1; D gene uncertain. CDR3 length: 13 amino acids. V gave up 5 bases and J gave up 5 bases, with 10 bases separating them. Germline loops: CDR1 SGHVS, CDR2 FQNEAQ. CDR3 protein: CASSPQLDNEQFF. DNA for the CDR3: TGTGCCAGCAGCCCCCAGTTGGACAATGAGCAGTTCTTC.

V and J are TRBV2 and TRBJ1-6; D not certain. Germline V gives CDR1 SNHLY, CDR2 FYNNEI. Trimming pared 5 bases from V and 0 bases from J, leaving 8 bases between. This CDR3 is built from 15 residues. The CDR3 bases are TGTGCCAGCAGTCTGATTAGCTCCTATAATTCACCCCTCCACTTT. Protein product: CASSLISSYNSPLHF.